A selection of T cell receptor beta chains follows, all from one sample in a study of T cells in Graves' hyperthyroidism and ophthalmopathy. TCRdb re-analysed the multiplex PCR reads in MiXCR, keeping a single row per CDR3 protein. The table has about 690,000 distinct CDR3 sequences, 17% seen once; the top ten hold roughly 16%. Sequenced input: blood. The receptors were gathered from a man in his fifties or sixties with Graves' hyperthyroidism. The CDR3 runs from the conserved cysteine through the conserved F or W. Each record gives: J gene, D gene, V gene, clone size, CDR3 protein, CDR3 DNA. The D gene is left open where the match is weak. Clone size is given for some rows only: seen once, a few or many times, or a class if the clone is expanded.

TRBJ2-1 | . | TRBV5-6 | . | CASSSGLSHNEQFF | TGTGCCAGCAGCTCCGGGCTTTCCCACAATGAGCAGTTCTTC
TRBJ2-7 | TRBD2 | TRBV6-5 | . | CASSYDGRAHEQYF | TGTGCCAGCAGTTACGACGGGAGGGCCCACGAGCAGTACTTC
TRBJ1-1 | . | TRBV29-1 | few | CSVDPNTEAFF | TGCAGCGTTGACCCGAACACTGAAGCTTTCTTT
TRBJ2-1 | TRBD2 | TRBV2 | large | CASSASSGGYYNEQFF | TGTGCCAGCAGCGCCTCGAGCGGGGGTTACTACAATGAGCAGTTCTTC
TRBJ2-3 | TRBD2 | TRBV7-3 | many | CASSLLAGGTADTQYF | TGTGCCAGCAGCTTACTAGCGGGAGGGACTGCAGATACGCAGTATTTT
TRBJ2-1 | . | TRBV9 | . | CASSVDDRFRNNEQFF | TGTGCCAGCAGCGTAGACGACCGGTTTAGGAACAATGAGCAGTTCTTC
TRBJ2-7 | TRBD2 | TRBV3-1 | . | CASSQGGGTSGRRYEQYF | TGTGCCAGCAGCCAAGGAGGTGGGACTAGCGGGAGGAGATACGAGCAGTACTTC
TRBJ2-2 | TRBD2 | TRBV20-1 | few | CSARKGLGFPGELFF | TGCAGTGCTAGAAAGGGACTAGGGTTTCCCGGGGAGCTGTTTTTT
TRBJ2-5 | . | TRBV27 | many | CASSLVAPGWGQETQYF | TGTGCCAGCAGTTTAGTGGCCCCAGGGTGGGGGCAAGAGACCCAGTACTTC
TRBJ2-4 | TRBD2 | TRBV2 | few | CASSEYGRKAKNIQYF | TGTGCCAGCAGTGAGTACGGGAGGAAAGCCAAAAACATTCAGTACTTC